This passage covers 9 T cell receptor beta chains from one sample sequenced in a study of read filtering for tumor transcriptome and immune sequencing. From about 400 ng of RNA, a library with molecular barcoded alpha/delta and beta/gamma adaptors was made. TCRdb reprocessed the reads via MiXCR and lists one record per CDR3 protein. The data contain 35,000 to 45,000 distinct CDR3 sequences, roughly an eighth of them seen just once; the ten biggest clones take up around 37%. The sequenced sample consisted of a population of CD138-negative cells sorted from bone marrow. These receptors came from a donor at least 40 years old with multiple myeloma.

This clonotype was recorded at least ten times. CDR3 amino acids: CASSVGQGRRSEAFF. As DNA, the CDR3 is TGTGCCAGCAGCGTAGGACAGGGGAGGCGTAGTGAAGCTTTCTTT. The rearrangement links TRBV9 to TRBJ1-1; TRBD1 matches 8 bases. Germline V CDR1 and CDR2: SGDLS, YYNGEE. The CDR3 is 15 residues long. The V and J ends lost 0 bases and 7 bases, in that order; junction bases with no gene match: 8.

This clonotype was seen many times. V and J are TRBV6-1 and TRBJ2-5; the D gene is possibly TRBD2 (6 bases). Germline V lookup: CDR1 MNHNS, CDR2 SASEGT. There are 16 residues in the CDR3. V gave up 2 bases and J gave up 0 bases, with 13 bases separating them. As DNA, the CDR3 is TGTGCCAGCAGTGAAATGGGGCGGGGCAACCAAGAGACCCAGTACTTC. Amino acids: CASSEMGRGNQETQYF.

This clonotype was picked up many times. V and J are TRBV30 and TRBJ2-6, with a weak D call TRBD1 (5 bases). In germline, CDR1 is GTSNPN, CDR2 SVGIG (reference sequence). The CDR3 consists of 13 residues. V was pared by 8 bases and J by 1 base, with 9 bases between. The CDR3 loop is CAQTVSGANVLTF. CDR3 bases: TGTGCCCAGACAGTGTCTGGGGCCAACGTCCTGACTTTC.

This clonotype showed up many times. The chain has TRBV5-1 and TRBJ2-5, with 7 positions matching TRBD2. The CDR3 spans 15 residues. The germline V gene encodes CDR1 SGHRS and CDR2 YFSETQ. V trimming: 0 bases; J trimming: 2 bases; junction bases outside the gene matches: 4. The CDR3 is CASSLAGGNQETQYF. In nucleotides, the CDR3 is TGCGCCAGCAGCTTGGCCGGGGGGAATCAAGAGACCCAGTACTTC.

Notes on this clonotype: A much larger clone differs from this one at a single base, so this may be a read error. The chain combines TRBV20-1 with TRBJ2-5, with 13 positions matching TRBD2. The germline V gene encodes CDR1 DFQATT and CDR2 SNEGSKA (reference sequence). The CDR3 covers 15 residues. The CDR3 loop is CRARRTSGRRETQYF. The CDR3 DNA reads as TGCAGAGCGCGGAGGACTAGCGGGAGAAGGGAGACCCAGTACTTC.

This clonotype was counted many times. V usage is TRBV6-1 and J usage is TRBJ2-1, with D perhaps TRBD1 (6 bases). The germline V gene has CDR1 MNHNS and CDR2 SASEGT. The CDR3 contains 14 residues. Trimming removed 8 bases at V and 5 bases at J, with 16 bases between. The CDR3 loop is CASRFLGQNNEQFF. The CDR3, as DNA: TGTGCCAGCCGTTTCTTAGGACAGAACAATGAGCAGTTCTTC.

This clonotype was recorded many times. The chain carries TRBV18 and TRBJ2-3; perhaps D is TRBD1 or TRBD2 (5 bases each). V was clipped by 5 bases and J by 11 bases, with 23 bases between them. The CDR3 has 15 amino acids. Germline V gene sequence: CDR1 KGHSH, CDR2 LQKENI. The CDR3 DNA reads as TGTGCCAGCTCAACCCGGGACCCAGGGAAAGAACTGCAGTATTTT. Amino acid sequence: CASSTRDPGKELQYF.

Worth noting for this clonotype: A much larger clone sits a single nucleotide away, making a read error possible. This sequence joins TRBV7-6 and TRBJ2-1; 8 bases align to TRBD2. This CDR3 is built from 17 residues. CDR1 is SGHVS and CDR2 is FNYEAQ in the germline V gene. The CDR3 region has the DNA TGTGCCAGCAGCCTCGGTACGGGAGGGTCTATCACCAATGAGCAGTCCTTC. Translating it yields CASSLGTGGSITNEQSF.

A word on this clonotype: Since a much larger clone is just one base distant, this may be a read error. The conserved phenylalanine or tryptophan normally closing the CDR3 is absent here, so this likely arose from a read error. V usage is TRBV5-1 and J usage is TRBJ2-5; TRBD1 is a possible D gene (6 bases). The CDR3 extends over 14 amino acids. Germline V gene lookup returns CDR1 SGHRS and CDR2 YFSETQ. Between the trimmed V and J ends, which lost 2 bases and 1 base, there was a span of 9 bases. CDR3 region: CASSFQDSQETQYL. CDR3 in DNA: TGCGCCAGCAGCTTTCAGGACAGCCAAGAGACCCAGTACCTC.